This entry is about one T cell receptor (beta chain). The method was immunoSEQ multiplex PCR; TCRdb's version includes in-frame clones alone and lacks a portion of them. Among about 48,000 clones listed, more than 75% were seen once. The data derive from a study of blood T cell repertoires in COVID-19. Study summary: Spain, Italy and the United States supplied samples that represented acute and convalescent COVID-19. T cells, B-cell-depleted T cells, or PBMCs supplied cDNA or gDNA.

Germline V gene sequence: CDR1 MNHEY, CDR2 SVGAGI. There are 12 residues in the CDR3. V was pared by 6 bases and J by 7 bases, with 5 bases of the junction left unmatched. This clonotype was sampled from a woman in her fifties or sixties with acute or convalescent COVID-19. The sample consisted of peripheral blood. The V gene is TRBV6-5, the J gene TRBJ1-2; 7 bases agree with TRBD1. CDR3 amino acids: CASREGAGGYTF. The CDR3, as DNA: TGTGCCAGCAGAGAGGGGGCAGGTGGCTACACCTTC.